This TCR beta chain was retrieved from a study of T cells expressing NK-cell markers. Study-wide points: These same clonotypes (in several donors) also led the CD3+CD56-NKG2C+ fraction. Whether expanded NKG2C+ T cell clones recognized HCMV stayed uncertain.

As concerns this clonotype: Its antigen is unidentified.

It was by 5'RACE template switching with UMIs that TCR beta cDNA was made. Reanalyzing the 5' RACE reads, TCRdb keeps one entry per CDR3 protein, without DNA. Its listing shows 160,000 or so distinct CDR3 sequences. The germline V gene encodes CDR1 SGHTA and CDR2 FQGTGA. The CDR3 spans 16 residues. The J gene is TRBJ2-1, the V gene TRBV7-3; TCRdb gives TRBD1 as the D gene, but with no DNA this cannot be confirmed. Sequencing was performed on blood T cells: a sorted CD56 or NKG2C T cell subset, CD4+ or CD8+ T cells, or bulk PBMC T cells (not recorded which). The sequence came from a woman aged 18-70 years in good health. Here the CDR3 reads CASSLYRGPILDEQFF.